This TCR beta chain was recorded in a study of blood T cell repertoires in COVID-19. Study summary: T cells, B-cell-depleted T cells, or PBMCs supplied cDNA or gDNA.

Germline V gene sequence: CDR1 LNHDA, CDR2 SQIVND (reference sequence). CDR3 size: 15 residues. V shed 3 bases, J shed 3 bases, and the junction held 5 bases outside the gene matches. Profiled with immunoSEQ multiplex PCR; TCRdb holds only in-frame clones, not every one. The sample holds a few hundred thousand clones, more than 65% seen once. The sequence came from a woman in her forties who had recovered from COVID-19. Material for sequencing was peripheral blood. This chain uses TRBV19 with TRBJ2-5, with 9 bases that match TRBD1. Here the CDR3 DNA reads TGTGCCAGTAGTATGAACAGGGGGCTTGAAGAGACCCAGTACTTC. It is translated as CASSMNRGLEETQYF.